This T cell receptor beta chain comes out of a study of control samples from healthy donors and cancer patients. CDR1 is SGHRS and CDR2 is YFSETQ in the germline V gene. V gave up 3 bases and J gave up 5 bases; unmatched junction bases: 0. This CDR3 contains 12 residues. The protocol was immunoSEQ multiplex PCR, while the TCRdb copy is restricted to in-frame clones and leaves out a portion. Among fewer than 200,000 clones, nearly 90% were seen once, and the ten largest hold approximately 1.4%. This TCR came from a woman aged 50 to 65 in good health. Sequenced material: blood. The chain recombines TRBV5-1 with TRBJ2-7, with 9 nucleotides matching TRBD1. CDR3 nucleotide sequence: TGCGCCAGCAGCTGGACAGGGGACGAGCAGTACTTC. Protein product: CASSWTGDEQYF.